This TCR beta chain emerged from a study of cytomegalovirus exposure and HLA in healthy donors. The V end lost 5 bases, the J end lost 0 bases, and 9 bases lay between the germline ends. Germline lookup yields CDR1 SEHNR and CDR2 FQNEAQ (reference sequence). This CDR3 has 14 residues. The PCR was carried out with 60 Vbeta primers and 13 Jbeta primers. Clones were sequenced by immunoSEQ multiplex PCR, and TCRdb holds only the in-frame ones, with some missing. This table holds roughly 57,000 clones. Note on this clone: Other DNA sequences within the sample encode an identical CDR3.

This receptor was obtained from a man aged 18 to 30 in good health and CMV-seropositive. The chain couples TRBV7-9 to TRBJ2-3; D is unclear. Sequenced material: PBMCs. CDR3 loop: CASSPAASTDTQYF. CDR3 DNA: TGTGCCAGCAGCCCGGCAGCGAGCACAGATACGCAGTATTTT.